The 14 T cell receptor beta chains reported below all come from one sample, sequenced in a study of blood T cell repertoires in COVID-19. Assay used: immunoSEQ multiplex PCR; TCRdb lists only in-frame clones, some missing. The sample has roughly 250,000 clones, over 70% seen once. Material: PBMCs or T cells enriched from blood (not recorded which). These receptors originate from a woman aged 35 to 49 who had been exposed to COVID-19.

The chain couples TRBV4-1 to TRBJ2-2, with 7 bases matching TRBD1. Germline CDR1 and CDR2: MGHRA and YSYEKL. Trimming cost V 1 base and J 4 bases; bases outside gene matches: 9. The CDR3 runs 17 residues. The CDR3, as DNA: TGCGCCAGCAGCCAAGTTGGGGGACAGCGAGTCACCGGGGAGCTGTTTTTT. This translates into CASSQVGGQRVTGELFF.

This clone occurred a few times. The chain links TRBV4-3 to TRBJ1-5; weak D call: TRBD1 (6 bases). The length of the CDR3 is 17 residues. The V end was cut by 0 bases, the J end by 1 base, with 13 bases between. In germline, CDR1 is LGHNA, CDR2 YSLEER. CDR3 sequence (DNA): TGCGCCAGCAGCCAAGACGCGGGGGCGCAGAGCAATCAGCCCCAGCATTTT. Residues: CASSQDAGAQSNQPQHF.

The chain combines TRBV10-2 with TRBJ1-2; D call uncertain. Germline lookup yields CDR1 WSHSY and CDR2 SAAADI. Trimming removed 0 bases from V and 9 bases from J, with 8 bases in between. This CDR3 is built from 12 residues. CDR3 protein: CASSESYSSYTF. Written as DNA, the CDR3 is TGCGCCAGCAGTGAGTCGTATAGCAGCTACACCTTC.

This rearrangement joins TRBV6-6 to TRBJ2-5; a weak D match, TRBD1 (6 bases). With 6 bases removed from V and 4 bases from J, the gap between germline ends came to 12 bases. CDR1 MNHNY and CDR2 SVGAGI come from the germline V gene (reference sequence). The CDR3 sequence is 13 residues long. This CDR3 reads CASRGPDRETQYF. The CDR3 DNA reads TGTGCCAGCAGGGGACCGGACAGAGAGACCCAGTACTTC.

The rearrangement joins TRBV4-2 to TRBJ1-2; D possibly corresponds to TRBD1 (5 bases). Germline CDR1 LGHNA, CDR2 YNFKEQ. The CDR3 spans 13 residues. With 6 bases removed from V and 2 bases from J, the gap between germline ends came to 10 bases. CDR3 nucleotide sequence: TGTGCCAGCAGGTCCCAGGGAAACTATGGCTACACCTTC. Residues: CASRSQGNYGYTF.

As for this clone: One end of the junction fails to match germline, which may point to a read error. V and J are TRBV5-1 and TRBJ1-1, with 10 bases aligning to TRBD1. The CDR3 totals 14 residues. Germline V gene sequence: CDR1 SGHRS, CDR2 YFSETQ. The CDR3 loop reads CASSRGQGFTEAFF. In DNA form, the CDR3 reads TGTGCCAGCAGCAGGGGACAGGGGTTCACTGAAGCTTTCTTT.

This rearrangement joins TRBV6-5 to TRBJ1-1, with a tentative D call TRBD1 (6 bases). Per germline, CDR1 MNHEY and CDR2 SVGAGI. The CDR3 has 16 amino acids. The V end lost 2 bases, the J end lost 4 bases, and 17 bases lay between the germline ends. In DNA form, the CDR3 reads TGTGCCAGCAGTTACGCTGCAGGGGTACAGAGCACTGAAGCTTTCTTT. Encoded protein: CASSYAAGVQSTEAFF.

This chain uses TRBV7-9 with TRBJ1-2; 7 bases fit TRBD1. Germline assignment: CDR1 SEHNR and CDR2 FQNEAQ (reference sequence). CDR3 length: 13 residues. The trim removed 2 bases at V and 7 bases at J, leaving 4 bases unmatched. The DNA of the CDR3 is TGTGCCAGCAGCTTAACAGGGGAGCGTGGCTACACCTTC. It specifies CASSLTGERGYTF. Drawing the rest from reference TRBV7-9 and TRBJ1-2, the complete variable domain is DTGVSQNPRHKITKRGQNVTFRCDPISEHNRLYWYRQTLGQGPEFLTYFQNEAQLEKSRLLSDRFSAERPKGSFSTLEIQRTEQGDSAMYLCASSLTGERGYTFGSGTRLTVV.

The rearrangement links TRBV28 to TRBJ1-6, with D tentatively TRBD1 (5 bases). Germline V gives CDR1 MDHEN, CDR2 SYDVKM. The CDR3 sequence is 16 residues long. Trimming removed 2 bases at V and 4 bases at J, with 12 bases between. CDR3 DNA: TGTGCCAGCAGTTTACAGATCACAGGTTATAATTCACCCCTCCACTTT. Protein sequence: CASSLQITGYNSPLHF.

This sequence joins TRBV7-2 and TRBJ2-2, with D possibly being TRBD2 (6 bases). Per the germline V gene, CDR1 is SGHTA and CDR2 is FQGNSA. This CDR3 has 11 amino acids. CDR3 region: CASAGSGELFF. The CDR3 nucleotides read TGTGCATCTGCCGGGAGCGGGGAGCTGTTTTTT.

J is TRBJ2-1 and V is TRBV11-1, with TRBD2 matching over 7 bases. Unmatched junction bases numbered 4, after V lost 5 bases and J lost 0 bases. CDR1 and CDR2 from the germline V gene are SGHAT and FQDESV (reference sequence). This CDR3 has 15 amino acids. The CDR3 here is CASSPLADSYNEQFF. DNA of the CDR3: TGTGCCAGCAGCCCCCTAGCGGACTCCTACAATGAGCAGTTCTTC. Full variable domain (remainder filled in from reference TRBV11-1 and TRBJ2-1): EAEVAQSPRYKITEKSQAVAFWCDPISGHATLYWYRQILGQGPELLVQFQDESVVDDSQLPKDRFSAERLKGVDSTLKIQPAELGDSAMYLCASSPLADSYNEQFFGPGTRLTVL.

The V call is TRBV7-2, the J call TRBJ1-6, with 7 bases identical to TRBD1. Germline V CDR1 and CDR2: SGHTA, FQGNSA. V was clipped by 5 bases and J by 14 bases; unmatched bases: 12. The CDR3 has 14 residues. The CDR3 is CASSPTGAGLSLHF. CDR3 sequence (DNA): TGTGCCAGCAGCCCTACAGGGGCCGGCCTATCCCTCCACTTT.

This clone was detected only once. This rearrangement joins TRBV19 to TRBJ2-3; 9 nucleotides align to TRBD1. The ends lost 4 bases at V and 1 base at J; junction bases unmatched: 3. The CDR3 contains 15 residues. Germline V lookup: CDR1 LNHDA, CDR2 SQIVND (reference sequence). The DNA of the CDR3 is TGTGCCAGTAGTAGGGGGACAGGGCGCACAGATACGCAGTATTTT. Translation gives CASSRGTGRTDTQYF.

The V gene is TRBV12-3 or TRBV12-4, the J gene TRBJ2-5, with 7 nucleotides matching TRBD2. Trimming took 3 bases from V and 9 from J; bases not matched to a gene: 1. The CDR3 covers 11 residues. Written as DNA, the CDR3 is TGTGCCAGCAGTTTTCGGGAGGCCCAGTACTTC. It codes for CASSFREAQYF.